Listed here are 15 T cell receptor beta chains from one sample, sequenced in a study of cytomegalovirus exposure and HLA in healthy donors. The PCR made use of 60 Vbeta and 13 Jbeta primers. Only in-frame clones appear in the TCRdb table, and some are missing; sequencing was by immunoSEQ multiplex PCR. This table holds some 160,000 clones, around 80% found once. Specimen: PBMCs. Receptor source: a man aged 35 to 55 in good health and CMV-seronegative.

The V call is TRBV11-3, the J call TRBJ2-1; 15 bases are shared with TRBD2. The germline gives CDR1 SGHNT, CDR2 YENEEA. The V segment lost 6 bases and the J segment 7 bases; nucleotides outside the gene matches: 7. The CDR3 extends over 16 amino acids. This CDR3 reads CASSRGLAGGRNEQFF. In DNA, the CDR3 is TGTGCCAGCAGTCGGGGACTAGCGGGAGGTAGAAATGAGCAGTTCTTC.

The chain joins TRBV6-5 to TRBJ2-7; D might be TRBD2 (6 bases). Germline V gene sequence: CDR1 MNHEY, CDR2 SVGAGI. The V gene lost 4 bases and the J gene lost 3 bases, with 13 bases spanning the gap. The CDR3 extends over 14 amino acids. The CDR3 DNA follows: TGTGCCAGCAGTTCCCCGGGACTCGACTACGAGCAGTACTTC. Encoded protein: CASSSPGLDYEQYF.

V is TRBV4-3 and J is TRBJ2-7, with D tentatively TRBD1 (5 bases). V was clipped by 1 base and J by 2 bases, with 12 bases between them. CDR1 and CDR2 (germline): LGHNA, YSLEER. CDR3 length: 15 amino acids. The CDR3 bases are TGCGCCAGCAGCCAAGGAAGGTCAGGGACCTACGAGCAGTACTTC. It specifies CASSQGRSGTYEQYF.

The chain couples TRBV27 to TRBJ2-7; 8 positions match TRBD2. Trimming removed 3 bases from V and 3 bases from J; junction bases left unmatched: 4. Germline V gene data show CDR1 as MNHEY and CDR2 as SMNVEV (reference sequence). The CDR3 extends over 14 amino acids. In nucleotides, the CDR3 is TGTGCCAGCAGTTTCGGGGGGGGACTCTACGAGCAGTACTTC. Protein sequence: CASSFGGGLYEQYF.

This clone came up a few times. V usage is TRBV4-3 and J usage is TRBJ1-1; D possibly corresponds to TRBD1 (5 bases). Germline CDR1 is LGHNA and CDR2 is YSLEER. The CDR3 consists of 13 residues. V lost 0 bases to trimming and J lost 10 bases, with 12 bases between them. CDR3 DNA sequence: TGCGCCAGCAGCCAAGATGCAGGGCGCAGAGCTTTCTTT. This gives the protein CASSQDAGRRAFF.

The genes are TRBV19 and TRBJ2-7, with 7 bases aligning to TRBD2. Germline assignment: CDR1 LNHDA and CDR2 SQIVND (reference sequence). The length of the CDR3 is 14 residues. The trim removed 8 bases at V and 3 bases at J, leaving 10 bases unmatched. CDR3 residues: CASDQPGLIYEQYF. CDR3 nucleotides: TGTGCCAGTGACCAACCGGGACTAATCTACGAGCAGTACTTC.

This clone showed up just a few times. V and J are TRBV9 and TRBJ2-7; possible D gene TRBD2, 7 bases. This CDR3 contains 16 residues. Germline values: CDR1 SGDLS, CDR2 YYNGEE. V was clipped by 0 bases and J by 3 bases, with 16 bases between them. The CDR3: CASSVGGGGSGYEQYF. In DNA, the CDR3 is TGTGCCAGCAGCGTAGGTGGCGGGGGCTCAGGCTACGAGCAGTACTTC.

The chain uses TRBV9 and TRBJ1-4; 8 bases map to TRBD1. The CDR3 extends over 17 amino acids. V was clipped by 0 bases and J by 8 bases; unmatched bases: 12. Germline V gene lookup returns CDR1 SGDLS and CDR2 YYNGEE. DNA for the CDR3: TGTGCCAGCAGCGTAGGGCGGTCGACAGGGGAAGACGAAAAACTGTTTTTT. Translating it yields CASSVGRSTGEDEKLFF. Variable domain in full (rest from reference TRBV9 and TRBJ1-4): DSGVTQTPKHLITATGQRVTLRCSPRSGDLSVYWYQQSLDQGLQFLIQYYNGEERAKGNILERFSAQQFPDLHSELNLSSLELGDSALYFCASSVGRSTGEDEKLFFGSGTQLSVL.

The J gene is TRBJ1-5, the V gene TRBV7-9, with TRBD1 as a possible D gene (6 bases). Germline V lookup: CDR1 SEHNR, CDR2 FQNEAQ (reference sequence). V was trimmed by 5 bases and J by 5 bases, leaving 16 bases between them. The CDR3 loop spans 15 amino acids. CDR3 DNA: TGTGCCAGCAGCCCGGACGTGGGGGCCGATCAGCCCCAGCATTTT. Amino acid sequence: CASSPDVGADQPQHF.

This sequence joins TRBV5-1 and TRBJ2-7, with D perhaps TRBD1 (6 bases). The CDR3 is 15 residues long. Germline V lookup: CDR1 SGHRS, CDR2 YFSETQ. Trimming left V 1 base short and J 0 bases short, with 11 bases between. CDR3 DNA: TGCGCCAGCAGCTTGCCGAGACAGGACTCCTACGAGCAGTACTTC. Amino acid sequence: CASSLPRQDSYEQYF.

The rearrangement uses TRBV7-9 and TRBJ2-3, with 9 bases lining up with TRBD2. The germline CDR1 and CDR2 sequences are SEHNR and FQNEAQ (reference sequence). The CDR3 extends over 15 amino acids. Germline trimming cut 3 bases from V and 4 bases from J; bases unmatched to any gene: 5. CDR3 loop: CASSFSGGGSDTQYF. The CDR3 DNA is TGTGCCAGCAGCTTTAGCGGGGGAGGGTCAGATACGCAGTATTTT. The variable domain in full, completed from reference TRBV7-9 and TRBJ2-3, reads DTGVSQNPRHKITKRGQNVTFRCDPISEHNRLYWYRQTLGQGPEFLTYFQNEAQLEKSRLLSDRFSAERPKGSFSTLEIQRTEQGDSAMYLCASSFSGGGSDTQYFGPGTRLTVL.

This CDR3 reads CASSFLAGGRLLEQYF. DNA for the CDR3: TGTGCCAGCAGCTTTCTAGCGGGGGGGCGATTGCTCGAGCAGTACTTC. This chain connects TRBV7-9 to TRBJ2-7; TRBD2 matches 12 bases. The ends lost 3 bases at V and 6 bases at J; junction bases unmatched: 9. CDR3 length: 16 residues. Germline CDR1 reads SEHNR; CDR2 reads FQNEAQ (reference sequence).

The chain has TRBV7-9 and TRBJ2-5; no clear D. There are 15 residues in the CDR3. V was cut by 3 bases and J by 4 bases, with 15 bases left in between. Germline V gives CDR1 SEHNR, CDR2 FQNEAQ (reference sequence). DNA of the CDR3: TGTGCCAGCAGCTTCTCGGTCCTTTCCGGAGAGACCCAGTACTTC. This codes for CASSFSVLSGETQYF.

The chain couples TRBV19 to TRBJ1-4; no firm D call. The ends were cut back, 4 bases at V and 8 bases at J, with 8 bases in the middle. This CDR3 region has 12 residues. Looked up from germline, CDR1 is LNHDA and CDR2 is SQIVND (reference sequence). This chain's CDR3 is CASSTNREKLFF. CDR3 in DNA: TGTGCCAGTAGTACCAACAGAGAAAAACTGTTTTTT.

J is TRBJ2-7 and V is TRBV18; tentative D call: TRBD1 (5 bases). Trimming took 2 bases from V and 3 from J, leaving 11 bases between them. Germline V CDR1 and CDR2: KGHSH, LQKENI. This CDR3 region has 14 residues. This chain's CDR3 is CASSPGQTDYEQYF. CDR3 DNA: TGTGCCAGCTCACCAGGCCAGACAGACTACGAGCAGTACTTC.